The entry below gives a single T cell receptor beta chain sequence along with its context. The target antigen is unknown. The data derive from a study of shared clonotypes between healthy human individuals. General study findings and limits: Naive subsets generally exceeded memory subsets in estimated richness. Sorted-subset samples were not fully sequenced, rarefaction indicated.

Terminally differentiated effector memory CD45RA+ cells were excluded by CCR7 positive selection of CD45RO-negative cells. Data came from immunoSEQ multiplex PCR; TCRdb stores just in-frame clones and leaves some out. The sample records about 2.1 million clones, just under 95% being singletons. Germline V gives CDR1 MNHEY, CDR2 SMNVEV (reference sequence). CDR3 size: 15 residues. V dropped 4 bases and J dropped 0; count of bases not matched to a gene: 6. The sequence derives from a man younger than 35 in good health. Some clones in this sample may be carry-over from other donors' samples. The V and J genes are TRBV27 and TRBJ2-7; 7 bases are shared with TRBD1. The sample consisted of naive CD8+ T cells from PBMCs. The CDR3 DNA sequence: TGTGCCAGCAGTTCTCGGGACAGTATCTCCTACGAGCAGTACTTC. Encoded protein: CASSSRDSISYEQYF.